The 25 T cell receptor beta chains below come from one sample, sequenced in a study of CD8 T cells in ankylosing spondylitis. Using its own MiXCR run on the 5' RACE reads, TCRdb lists one record per CDR3 protein. The data show under 250,000 distinct CDR3 sequences, more than 25% seen once. The sample taken for sequencing was blood, either unsorted or a sorted T cell fraction (not recorded which). These receptors originate from a male donor with ankylosing spondylitis or in good health (not recorded which).

In this sample, this clonotype turned up a few times. The chain uses TRBV20-1 and TRBJ2-3, with a possible D match to TRBD2 (7 bases). Trimming removed 8 bases at V and 6 bases at J, with 24 bases between. The germline V gene encodes CDR1 DFQATT and CDR2 SNEGSKA (reference sequence). There are 15 residues in the CDR3. Written as DNA, the CDR3 is TGCAGTACTTATTCGCCTGGGGGGGCGGCGGATACGCAGTATTTT. Its protein product is CSTYSPGGAADTQYF.

This clonotype was seen a handful of times. The chain carries TRBV5-6 and TRBJ2-5; TRBD2 agrees at 7 bases. Germline V gene lookup returns CDR1 SGHDT and CDR2 YYEEEE. V lost 2 bases, J lost 2 bases, and 6 bases stayed unmatched. This CDR3 is 15 amino acids long. The DNA for the CDR3 is TGTGCCAGCAGCTTTGAGCGGGGAGTACAAGAGACCCAGTACTTC. Its translation is CASSFERGVQETQYF.

CDR3 loop: CASSSTAGMDEQYF. In DNA, the CDR3 is TGTGCCAGCAGTTCTACCGCAGGGATGGACGAGCAGTACTTC. The rearrangement joins TRBV12-3 or TRBV12-4 to TRBJ2-7, with D possibly TRBD1 on 5 matching bases. The CDR3 runs to 14 residues. Trimming pared 4 bases from V and 5 bases from J, leaving 15 bases between.

This clonotype was found a few times. J is TRBJ1-2 and V is TRBV29-1; D remains unclear. The CDR3 runs to 17 residues. Germline V gene sequence: CDR1 SQVTM, CDR2 ANQGSEA. Trimming cost V 1 base and J 4 bases, with 22 bases left between them. CDR3 in DNA: TGCAGCGTTGAAGCCCCTGTAATATCCGAGTTCCCCTATGGCTACACCTTC. Translating gives CSVEAPVISEFPYGYTF.

This clonotype appeared many times. The chain links TRBV20-1 to TRBJ2-7, with D possibly being TRBD1 or TRBD2 (5 bases each). The germline V gene encodes CDR1 DFQATT and CDR2 SNEGSKA (reference sequence). The CDR3 length is 14 residues. Deletions cut 0 bases from V and 4 bases from J, with 13 bases between. The CDR3 nucleotides are TGCAGTGCTAGAGAGACGGGGCTTGGGTACGAGCAGTACTTC. Protein product: CSARETGLGYEQYF.

This clonotype has a handful of counts. This chain links TRBV18 with TRBJ1-6; 7 nucleotides align to TRBD1. With 5 bases clipped from V and 9 bases from J, the junction kept 7 bases outside the gene matches. CDR1 and CDR2 (germline): KGHSH, LQKENI. This CDR3 has 14 amino acids. The CDR3 bases are TGTGCCAGCTCAGAAGGGGGCGCGGGTTCACCCCTCCACTTT. Translation: CASSEGGAGSPLHF.

This chain connects TRBV20-1 to TRBJ2-3; TRBD2 aligns across 11 bases. J gave up 2 bases and V 2 bases, and 9 bases lay outside the gene matches. The CDR3 is 17 residues long. Germline CDR1 DFQATT, CDR2 SNEGSKA (reference sequence). The CDR3, as DNA: TGCAGTGCTAGATCCCCGGGGACTAGCGGTTTCACAGATACGCAGTATTTT. It translates to CSARSPGTSGFTDTQYF.

This chain joins TRBV12-3 or TRBV12-4 and TRBJ2-7; D possibly corresponds to TRBD2 (5 bases). V dropped 3 bases and J dropped 1 base, with 7 bases sitting between them. The CDR3 runs to 13 residues. For the CDR3, the DNA is TGTGCCAGCAGTTTTAGCGAATCCTACGAGCAGTACTTC. Protein product: CASSFSESYEQYF.

This rearrangement joins TRBV5-1 to TRBJ2-5; 8 positions agree with TRBD1. The CDR3 runs to 14 residues. CDR1 SGHRS and CDR2 YFSETQ come from the germline V gene. V shed 3 bases and J 5 bases; nucleotides not matched to a gene: 6. As DNA, the CDR3 is TGCGCCAGCAGCTCACAGACAGGGGACGAGACCCAGTACTTC. It translates to CASSSQTGDETQYF.

This clonotype was seen only once. The CDR3 is CASSLAGTGYVDHGYTF. CDR3 in DNA: TGCGCCAGCAGCTTGGCCGGGACAGGGTATGTGGATCATGGCTACACCTTC. The chain couples TRBV5-1 to TRBJ1-2, with TRBD1 matching 9 bases. This CDR3 comprises 17 residues. In germline, CDR1 is SGHRS, CDR2 YFSETQ. With V trimmed by 0 bases and J by 6 bases, 12 bases remained unmatched.

V is TRBV12-3 or TRBV12-4 and J is TRBJ2-7, with TRBD2 matching 14 bases. The CDR3 is 16 amino acids. V shed 5 bases, J shed 1 base, and the junction held 4 bases outside the gene matches. CDR3 sequence: CASSGLAGGQSYEQYF. The CDR3 bases are TGTGCCAGCAGTGGACTAGCGGGGGGCCAATCCTACGAGCAGTACTTC.

This chain joins TRBV7-2 and TRBJ2-5; the D gene is possibly TRBD2 (6 bases). CDR3 length: 14 amino acids. From germline, CDR1 is SGHTA and CDR2 FQGNSA. V dropped 5 bases and J dropped 1 base, with 11 bases sitting between them. DNA for the CDR3: TGTGCCAGCAGCCCGACACTAGCCCAAGAGACCCAGTACTTC. This codes for CASSPTLAQETQYF.

This clonotype showed up just once. DNA of the CDR3: TGTGCCAGCAGCGAACTAGCGGGGGGCACCGGGGAGCTGTTTTTT. This encodes CASSELAGGTGELFF. J is TRBJ2-2 and V is TRBV6-4, with TRBD2 matching over 12 bases. The J segment lost 4 bases and the V segment lost 6 bases, leaving 3 bases of the junction unmatched. The CDR3 runs to 15 residues. CDR1 is MRHNA and CDR2 is SNTAGT in the germline V gene.

The count of this clonotype is one. J is TRBJ1-4 and V is TRBV7-9; 7 bases map to TRBD1. J was trimmed by 4 bases and V by 5 bases; bases with no gene match: 10. CDR1 is SEHNR and CDR2 is FQNEAQ in the germline V gene (reference sequence). The length of the CDR3 is 16 residues. CDR3 sequence: CASSPGTGTDNEKLFF. The CDR3 bases are TGTGCCAGCAGCCCCGGAACCGGGACAGATAATGAAAAACTGTTTTTT.

The chain carries TRBV10-2 and TRBJ2-7, with 8 bases that match TRBD1. This CDR3 has 13 amino acids. The germline V gene has CDR1 WSHSY and CDR2 SAAADI. Trimming took 3 bases from V and 3 from J; bases not matched to a gene: 1. In DNA, the CDR3 is TGCGCCAGCAGTGAAGGGACAGGCTACGAGCAGTACTTC. Protein sequence: CASSEGTGYEQYF.

The genes are TRBV12-3 or TRBV12-4 and TRBJ2-3, with 8 bases lining up with TRBD2. The CDR3 has 16 amino acids. V dropped 6 bases and J dropped 3; count of bases not matched to a gene: 11. CDR3 sequence: CASSFSRSGGTDTQYF. The CDR3, as DNA: TGTGCCAGCAGCTTTTCCCGAAGCGGGGGAACAGATACGCAGTATTTT.

This clonotype showed up just once. The CDR3 region has the DNA TGCAGTGCTAGAGATCTTTATCTTACGTTGGACACAGATACGCAGTATTTT. Protein sequence: CSARDLYLTLDTDTQYF. This rearrangement joins TRBV20-1 to TRBJ2-3, with D unclear. This CDR3 has 17 amino acids. Germline V gene sequence: CDR1 DFQATT, CDR2 SNEGSKA (reference sequence). Trimming removed 0 bases from V and 2 bases from J, with 18 bases in between.

This chain joins TRBV5-1 and TRBJ1-1; D remains ambiguous. Germline V lookup: CDR1 SGHRS, CDR2 YFSETQ. Deletions cut 0 bases from V and 7 bases from J, with 13 bases between. This CDR3 is built from 14 residues. The CDR3 protein is CASSLGGPGYEAFF. The CDR3, as DNA: TGCGCCAGCAGCTTGGGGGGTCCGGGCTATGAAGCTTTCTTT. Using reference TRBV5-1 and TRBJ1-1 for the parts outside the CDR3, the full variable domain is KAGVTQTPRYLIKTRGQQVTLSCSPISGHRSVSWYQQTPGQGLQFLFEYFSETQRNKGNFPGRFSGRQFSNSRSEMNVSTLELGDSALYLCASSLGGPGYEAFFGQGTRLTVV.

J is TRBJ2-4 and V is TRBV20-1; D tentatively fits TRBD1 or TRBD2 (5 bases each). This CDR3 spans 14 amino acids. The germline V gene has CDR1 DFQATT and CDR2 SNEGSKA (reference sequence). V was trimmed by 5 bases and J by 1 base, leaving 12 bases between them. CDR3 sequence reads: CSAFGAKAKNIQYF. Written as DNA, the CDR3 is TGCAGTGCTTTCGGGGCAAAGGCCAAAAACATTCAGTACTTC.

The CDR3 nucleotides read TGCGCCAGCAGCTTGACCGACAGCACAGATACGCAGTATTTT. Its protein is CASSLTDSTDTQYF. The rearrangement links TRBV5-1 to TRBJ2-3; D unclear. CDR3 length equals 14 residues. Germline CDR1 is SGHRS and CDR2 is YFSETQ. V shed 1 base and J shed 0 bases, with 6 bases lying between them.

In this sample, this clonotype turned up a few times. The chain couples TRBV5-5 to TRBJ2-2; 9 bases align to TRBD1. CDR3 length: 17 residues. The germline V gene has CDR1 SGHKS and CDR2 YYEKEE (reference sequence). V was pared by 4 bases and J by 4 bases, with 11 bases of the junction left unmatched. CDR3 bases: TGTGCCAGCAGCCATCCACCGGGACAGGGTCGCACCGGGGAGCTGTTTTTT. It codes for CASSHPPGQGRTGELFF.

This clonotype was picked up many times. CDR3: CASSWGSMNTEAFF. DNA of the CDR3: TGTGCCAGCAGTTGGGGTTCTATGAACACTGAAGCTTTCTTT. The rearrangement uses TRBV12-3 or TRBV12-4 and TRBJ1-1; no reliable D call. The CDR3 has 14 residues. Trimming left V 4 bases short and J 0 bases short, with 9 bases between.

The J gene is TRBJ2-3, the V gene TRBV12-3 or TRBV12-4; no clear D. The CDR3 has 13 residues. V dropped 4 bases and J dropped 2 bases, with 7 bases sitting between them. The CDR3 DNA follows: TGTGCCAGCAGTTGGGCTACCACAGATACGCAGTATTTT. Amino acids: CASSWATTDTQYF.

This chain joins TRBV5-1 and TRBJ2-5; the D gene is possibly TRBD2 (6 bases). CDR1 and CDR2 (germline): SGHRS, YFSETQ. The germline V and J ends were trimmed by 2 bases and 2 bases, with 13 bases remaining between them. The CDR3 is 15 residues long. The CDR3 loop is CASSLSGGSQETQYF. For the CDR3, the DNA is TGCGCCAGCAGCTTATCTGGGGGGAGTCAAGAGACCCAGTACTTC.

The chain carries TRBV24-1 and TRBJ2-1; D call uncertain. The germline gives CDR1 KGHDR, CDR2 SFDVKD. CDR3 length: 16 residues. Trimming took off 0 bases at V and 0 bases at J, with 8 bases between the two ends. Written as DNA, the CDR3 is TGTGCCACCAGTGATTTGCAGCCCCGCTCCTACAATGAGCAGTTCTTC. Protein sequence: CATSDLQPRSYNEQFF.